Below are 22 T cell receptor beta chains sequenced from a single sample in a study of CD8 T cell repertoires and HIV-1 epitope variants (dated by TCRdb to between 2020 and 2021). The method behind the library was the immunoSEQ multiplex PCR assay. TCRdb's version of the immuneACCESS table is confined to in-frame rearrangements and falls short of the full clone set. An unresolved V gene accounts for under half of the shortfall where checked; the remainder is of unknown origin. In this sample the table shows tens of thousands of clones, around 75% of which occur a single time. The ten largest make up 20% to 30% of the sample. Sequencing input: uncultured baseline CD8+ T cells from peripheral blood mononuclear cells (PBMCs). Receptors were obtained from a male donor with HIV.

A few counts support this clone. The V call is TRBV29-1, the J call TRBJ2-1; 15 bases are a match to TRBD2. The CDR3 extends over 13 amino acids. J was trimmed by 8 bases and V by 6 bases; bases with no gene match: 2. CDR1 and CDR2 from the germline V gene are SQVTM and ANQGSEA. CDR3: CSVGLAGGHEQFF. CDR3 nucleotide sequence: TGCAGCGTCGGACTAGCGGGGGGGCATGAGCAGTTCTTC.

This chain links TRBV19 with TRBJ2-2, with D possibly being TRBD1 (6 bases). The CDR3 has 18 amino acids. The germline CDR1 and CDR2 sequences are LNHDA and SQIVND (reference sequence). Trimming took off 4 bases at V and 0 bases at J, with 18 bases between the two ends. The DNA of the CDR3 is TGTGCCAGTAGTAGCCGTCCCCCAGGGGACACGAACACCGGGGAGCTGTTTTTT. This translates into CASSSRPPGDTNTGELFF.

The chain recombines TRBV6-5 with TRBJ1-1; a possible D gene is TRBD1 (5 bases). Trimming shortened V by 2 bases and J by 3 bases, and 7 bases separated the two germline ends. The CDR3 runs 13 residues. Per the germline V gene, CDR1 is MNHEY and CDR2 is SVGAGI. CDR3 DNA sequence: TGTGCCAGCAGTTACCGAGGGGACACTGAAGCTTTCTTT. This codes for CASSYRGDTEAFF.

The V gene is TRBV13, the J gene TRBJ2-7; D is ambiguous. The germline V gene has CDR1 PRHDT and CDR2 FYEKMQ (reference sequence). Trimming took off 0 bases at V and 3 bases at J, with 9 bases between the two ends. There are 14 residues in the CDR3. CDR3 protein: CASSLGAQDYEQYF. CDR3 bases: TGTGCCAGCAGCTTAGGAGCTCAGGACTACGAGCAGTACTTC. The entire variable domain, with the rest obtained from reference TRBV13 and TRBJ2-7, is as follows: AAGVIQSPRHLIKEKRETATLKCYPIPRHDTVYWYQQGPGQDPQFLISFYEKMQSDKGSIPDRFSAQQFSDYHSELNMSSLELGDSALYFCASSLGAQDYEQYFGPGTRLTVT.

The chain uses TRBV30 and TRBJ1-3, with TRBD1 matching over 7 bases. Germline trimming cut 6 bases from V and 4 bases from J; bases unmatched to any gene: 9. Germline CDR1 is GTSNPN and CDR2 is SVGIG (reference sequence). The CDR3 sequence is 14 residues long. CDR3: CACHRDREGNTIYF. The CDR3 bases are TGTGCCTGCCACCGCGACAGGGAAGGAAACACCATATATTTT.

The chain employs TRBV11-2 and TRBJ1-4; D might be TRBD1 (5 bases). Germline CDR1 and CDR2: SGHAT and FQNNGV. V was cut by 3 bases and J by 7 bases, with 12 bases left in between. This CDR3 contains 14 residues. The CDR3 region has the DNA TGTGCCAGCAGCTTCGACAGTTTTGGTGAAAAACTGTTTTTT. Its translation is CASSFDSFGEKLFF.

This clone was counted a few times. The CDR3 sequence is CASSHSPKQGGAGQPQHF. The CDR3 DNA is TGTGCCAGCAGCCATTCCCCAAAACAGGGAGGAGCAGGTCAGCCCCAGCATTTT. This chain connects TRBV28 to TRBJ1-5; possibly TRBD1 for D (6 bases). Per germline, CDR1 MDHEN and CDR2 SYDVKM. V was cut by 6 bases and J by 6 bases, with 27 bases left in between. The CDR3 spans 18 residues.

This clone was counted a single time. The chain employs TRBV10-1 and TRBJ1-1; D is possibly TRBD1 (5 bases). CDR3 size: 13 residues. Deletions cut 11 bases from V and 4 bases from J, with 17 bases between. The germline gives CDR1 WNHNN, CDR2 SYGVQD (reference sequence). This CDR3 is CASRRGPGTEAFF. The CDR3 coding sequence is TGCGCCTCTCGTCGGGGCCCGGGCACTGAAGCTTTCTTT.

This chain joins TRBV19 and TRBJ1-1; D remains ambiguous. The V gene lost 3 bases and the J gene lost 3 bases, with 5 bases spanning the gap. The CDR3 sequence is 12 residues long. Germline CDR1 is LNHDA and CDR2 is SQIVND (reference sequence). The CDR3 loop is CASSIRDTEAFF. The CDR3 region has the DNA TGTGCCAGTAGTATTCGAGACACTGAAGCTTTCTTT. Using reference TRBV19 and TRBJ1-1 for the parts outside the CDR3, the full variable domain is DGGITQSPKYLFRKEGQNVTLSCEQNLNHDAMYWYRQDPGQGLRLIYYSQIVNDFQKGDIAEGYSVSREKKESFPLTVTSAQKNPTAFYLCASSIRDTEAFFGQGTRLTVV.

The chain uses TRBV6-1 and TRBJ2-2; 7 nucleotides match TRBD1. The germline CDR1 and CDR2 sequences are MNHNS and SASEGT. This CDR3 comprises 14 residues. Trimming removed 8 bases from V and 3 bases from J; junction bases left unmatched: 6. CDR3 in DNA: TGTGCCAGCCGTAGACAGGGAGACACCGGGGAGCTGTTTTTT. Translation gives CASRRQGDTGELFF.

Here the CDR3 reads CASRGTKEDYGYTF. CDR3 sequence (DNA): TGTGCCAGCAGAGGGACAAAAGAAGACTATGGCTACACCTTC. This chain links TRBV13 with TRBJ1-2, with D possibly matching TRBD1 (6 bases). Germline V gene data show CDR1 as PRHDT and CDR2 as FYEKMQ (reference sequence). CDR3 size: 14 residues. Trimming took off 6 bases at V and 3 bases at J, with 14 bases between the two ends.

The table lists this clone with a count of one. V gene TRBV28 combines with J gene TRBJ2-7, with TRBD2 matching 7 bases. This CDR3 region has 13 residues. In germline, CDR1 is MDHEN, CDR2 SYDVKM. Unmatched junction bases numbered 9, after V lost 10 bases and J lost 3 bases. The CDR3, as DNA: TGTGCCACCGTGACTAGCCGCCGCTACGAGCAGTACTTC. This translates into CATVTSRRYEQYF.

This clone was counted ten times or more. This chain joins TRBV30 and TRBJ2-1; 10 positions match TRBD1. Germline CDR1 GTSNPN, CDR2 SVGIG (reference sequence). The CDR3 has 11 residues. V was clipped by 3 bases and J by 16 bases; unmatched bases: 6. The DNA for the CDR3 is TGTGCCTGGAGCAGCGGGACAGGGGATTTCTTC. Encoded protein: CAWSSGTGDFF. Full variable domain (missing parts from reference TRBV30 and TRBJ2-1): SQTIHQWPATLVQPVGSPLSLECTVEGTSNPNLYWYRQAAGRGLQLLFYSVGIGQISSEVPQNLSASRPQDRQFILSSKKLLLSDSGFYLCAWSSGTGDFFGPGTRLTVL.

This clone was counted a single time. The V gene is TRBV9, the J gene TRBJ2-5; 8 positions match TRBD1. The CDR3 runs 17 residues. The junction had 13 bases not matched to a gene; V was cut back by 5 bases and J by 1 base. CDR1 and CDR2 from the germline V gene are SGDLS and YYNGEE. This CDR3 is CASSPGQGPKVQETQYF. The CDR3 nucleotides are TGTGCCAGCAGTCCAGGACAGGGACCAAAAGTCCAAGAGACCCAGTACTTC.

The gene calls are TRBV5-4 and TRBJ2-7; 11 positions agree with TRBD2. The CDR3 loop spans 14 amino acids. In germline, CDR1 is SGHNT, CDR2 YYREEE (reference sequence). The junction had 8 bases not matched to a gene; V was cut back by 6 bases and J by 6 bases. The DNA for the CDR3 is TGTGCCAGCACTGAACTAGCGGGAGTCTCCGAGCAGTACTTC. Protein product: CASTELAGVSEQYF.

The V call is TRBV5-6, the J call TRBJ2-7, with D perhaps matching TRBD1 (5 bases). CDR3 length equals 12 residues. The germline gives CDR1 SGHDT, CDR2 YYEEEE. V was shortened by 0 bases and J by 6 bases, with 7 bases between the two germline ends. The CDR3 protein is CASSLDRLEQYF. The CDR3 DNA follows: TGTGCCAGCAGCTTGGACAGGCTCGAGCAGTACTTC.

The V and J genes are TRBV7-9 and TRBJ2-7, with D unclear. Germline V gives CDR1 SEHNR, CDR2 FQNEAQ (reference sequence). This CDR3 contains 13 residues. Trimming removed 2 bases at V and 6 bases at J, with 11 bases between. CDR3 nucleotides: TGTGCCAGCAGCTTAACTGTCCGGTTCGAGCAGTACTTC. Residues: CASSLTVRFEQYF.

This clone was recorded a few times. The rearrangement joins TRBV6-5 to TRBJ1-2, with a possible D match to TRBD1 (5 bases). V dropped 8 bases and J dropped 6 bases, with 22 bases sitting between them. Germline V gene sequence: CDR1 MNHEY, CDR2 SVGAGI. This CDR3 is 15 amino acids long. The CDR3, as DNA: TGTGCCAGCGGCGGGGACGGTGCCGAGTTGCATGGCTACACCTTC. It translates to CASGGDGAELHGYTF.

This chain joins TRBV28 and TRBJ2-7; 11 nucleotides match TRBD2. Germline V gives CDR1 MDHEN, CDR2 SYDVKM. With V trimmed by 8 bases and J by 2 bases, 5 bases remained unmatched. This CDR3 is built from 14 residues. CDR3 loop: CASCPGLAAYEQYF. CDR3 coding DNA: TGTGCCAGCTGTCCGGGACTAGCGGCCTACGAGCAGTACTTC.

This chain joins TRBV6-6 and TRBJ1-1; no clear D gene. Germline CDR1 and CDR2: MNHNY and SVGAGI (reference sequence). V shed 5 bases and J shed 1 base, with 5 bases lying between them. The CDR3 covers 12 residues. As DNA, the CDR3 is TGTGCCAGCAGTGGGAAGAACACTGAAGCTTTCTTT. As protein: CASSGKNTEAFF.

In nucleotides, the CDR3 is TGTGCCAGCAGTTTGGCCAGGTTTAACCAAGGAGAGCAGTACTTC. This gives the protein CASSLARFNQGEQYF. The chain couples TRBV28 to TRBJ2-7; D is unresolved. Deletions cut 3 bases from V and 7 bases from J, with 19 bases between. Germline assignment: CDR1 MDHEN and CDR2 SYDVKM. The CDR3 totals 15 residues.

V gene TRBV5-1 combines with J gene TRBJ2-3; 7 bases map to TRBD2. This CDR3 has 14 residues. The germline V gene encodes CDR1 SGHRS and CDR2 YFSETQ. Losses at the gene ends were 7 bases for V and 6 bases for J; bases not matched to a gene: 11. CDR3: CASGAGVVVDTQYF. Written as DNA, the CDR3 is TGCGCCAGCGGGGCGGGAGTTGTAGTGGATACGCAGTATTTT.